This passage covers 8 T cell receptor beta chains from one sample sequenced in a study of shared clonotypes between healthy human individuals. Libraries were prepared by immunoSEQ multiplex PCR; TCRdb keeps only in-frame clonotypes and omits some of them. The table has some 450,000 clones, around 77% seen once. The sample taken for sequencing was PBMCs. The receptor set was obtained from a woman aged 40 to 49 in good health. Some clones in this sample may be carry-over from other donors' samples.

The chain recombines TRBV19 with TRBJ2-7; TRBD1 matches 8 bases. This CDR3 comprises 14 residues. Germline values: CDR1 LNHDA, CDR2 SQIVND (reference sequence). V dropped 6 bases and J dropped 3; count of bases not matched to a gene: 7. The CDR3 DNA is TGTGCCAGTAGCCAACAGGGGGGCTTCTACGAGCAGTACTTC. It is translated as CASSQQGGFYEQYF.

The chain carries TRBV15 and TRBJ1-5; D remains ambiguous. The CDR3 extends over 14 amino acids. Germline V gene sequence: CDR1 LNHNV, CDR2 YYDKDF (reference sequence). V shed 1 base and J shed 2 bases, with 6 bases lying between them. The CDR3 nucleotides read TGTGCCACCAGCAGAGGTCTTCGCAATCAGCCCCAGCATTTT. Its protein product is CATSRGLRNQPQHF.

In this sample, this clone turned up a few times. V gene TRBV6-6 combines with J gene TRBJ2-7; D unresolved. The CDR3 contains 12 residues. Trimming removed 5 bases at V and 3 bases at J, with 8 bases between. CDR1 and CDR2 from the germline V gene are MNHNY and SVGAGI (reference sequence). The CDR3 spells CASSPGDYEQYF. DNA for the CDR3: TGTGCCAGCAGTCCCGGAGACTACGAGCAGTACTTC.

The CDR3 nucleotides read TGTGCCAGCAGTCTCGGATCTAACCATGGGACTAGCGGGAGAAGGGCGACCCAGTACTTC. Its translation: CASSLGSNHGTSGRRATQYF. The chain joins TRBV28 to TRBJ2-5, with 14 bases identical to TRBD2. J lost 7 bases, V lost 5 bases, and 21 bases had no gene match. The germline CDR1 and CDR2 sequences are MDHEN and SYDVKM. CDR3 length: 20 amino acids.

V is TRBV5-1 and J is TRBJ1-2, with TRBD1 identical over 8 bases. The CDR3 sequence is 13 residues long. CDR1 and CDR2 (germline): SGHRS, YFSETQ. The ends lost 2 bases at V and 6 bases at J; junction bases unmatched: 3. The CDR3 DNA reads as TGCGCCAGCAGCTTCTCGACAGGGGATGGCTACACCTTC. Translated, it gives CASSFSTGDGYTF.

V gene TRBV28 combines with J gene TRBJ2-1; D is unresolved. CDR3 length equals 11 residues. Germline values: CDR1 MDHEN, CDR2 SYDVKM. Trimming pared 8 bases from V and 12 bases from J, leaving 14 bases between. This CDR3 is CASRFMKAQFF. In DNA, the CDR3 is TGTGCCAGCCGATTTATGAAGGCGCAGTTCTTC.

The chain uses TRBV6-4 and TRBJ1-2; no definite D call. CDR1 is MRHNA, CDR2 SNTAGT, per germline. The CDR3 runs to 13 residues. V lost 4 bases to trimming and J lost 4 bases, with 10 bases between them. The CDR3 loop reads CASSASGLYGYTF. The CDR3 coding sequence is TGTGCCAGCAGTGCCTCAGGACTCTATGGCTACACCTTC.

This clone was picked up one time. V and J are TRBV6-5 and TRBJ2-1; 12 bases are shared with TRBD1. Germline CDR1 is MNHEY and CDR2 is SVGAGI. CDR3 length: 15 residues. The V and J ends lost 6 bases and 6 bases, in that order; junction bases with no gene match: 6. The CDR3 loop reads CASSRPGQGANEQFF. As DNA, the CDR3 is TGTGCCAGCAGCCGGCCGGGACAGGGGGCCAATGAGCAGTTCTTC.